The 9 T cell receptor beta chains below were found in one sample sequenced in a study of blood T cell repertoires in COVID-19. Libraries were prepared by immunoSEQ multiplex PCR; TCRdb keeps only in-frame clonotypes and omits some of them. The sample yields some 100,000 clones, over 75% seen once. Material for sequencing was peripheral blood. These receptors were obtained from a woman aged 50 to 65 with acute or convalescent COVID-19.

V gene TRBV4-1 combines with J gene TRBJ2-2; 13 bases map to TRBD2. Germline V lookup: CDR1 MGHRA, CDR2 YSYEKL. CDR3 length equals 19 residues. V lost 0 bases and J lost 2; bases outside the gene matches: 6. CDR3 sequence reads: CASSQDRGLAGANTGELFF. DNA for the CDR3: TGCGCCAGCAGCCAAGATCGCGGACTAGCGGGGGCCAACACCGGGGAGCTGTTTTTT.

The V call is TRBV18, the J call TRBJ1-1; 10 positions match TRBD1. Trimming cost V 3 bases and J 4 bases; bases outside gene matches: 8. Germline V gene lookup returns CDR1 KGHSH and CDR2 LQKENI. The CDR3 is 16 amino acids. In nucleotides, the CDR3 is TGTGCCAGCTCACCCGGACAGGGGGGCGTCAGCACTGAAGCTTTCTTT. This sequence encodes CASSPGQGGVSTEAFF.

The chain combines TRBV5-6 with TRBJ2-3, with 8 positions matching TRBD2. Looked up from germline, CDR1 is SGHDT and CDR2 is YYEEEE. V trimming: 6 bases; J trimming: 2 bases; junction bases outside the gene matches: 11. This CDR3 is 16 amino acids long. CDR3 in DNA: TGTGCCAGCACCAAACTCGGGGGGGCTGTCACAGATACGCAGTATTTT. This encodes CASTKLGGAVTDTQYF.

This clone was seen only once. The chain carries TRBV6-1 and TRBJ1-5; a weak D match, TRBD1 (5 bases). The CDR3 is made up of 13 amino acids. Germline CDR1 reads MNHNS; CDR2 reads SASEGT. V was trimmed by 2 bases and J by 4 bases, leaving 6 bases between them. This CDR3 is CASSERGNQPQHF. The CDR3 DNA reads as TGTGCCAGCAGTGAAAGGGGTAATCAGCCCCAGCATTTT.

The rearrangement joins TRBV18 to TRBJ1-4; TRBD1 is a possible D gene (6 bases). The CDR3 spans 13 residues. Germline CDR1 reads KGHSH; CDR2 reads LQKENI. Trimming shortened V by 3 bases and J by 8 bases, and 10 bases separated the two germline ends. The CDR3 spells CASSPTTGEKLFF. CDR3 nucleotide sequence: TGTGCCAGCTCACCTACGACAGGCGAAAAACTGTTTTTT.

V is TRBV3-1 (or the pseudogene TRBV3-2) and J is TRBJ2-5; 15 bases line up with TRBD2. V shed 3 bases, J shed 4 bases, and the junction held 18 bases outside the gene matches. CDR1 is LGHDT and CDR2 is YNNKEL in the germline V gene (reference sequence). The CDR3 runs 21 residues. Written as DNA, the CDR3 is TGTGCCAGCAGCCAGTTGGGGGGGGGACTAGCGGGGGGTGTCACTAGAGAGACCCAGTACTTC. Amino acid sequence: CASSQLGGGLAGGVTRETQYF.

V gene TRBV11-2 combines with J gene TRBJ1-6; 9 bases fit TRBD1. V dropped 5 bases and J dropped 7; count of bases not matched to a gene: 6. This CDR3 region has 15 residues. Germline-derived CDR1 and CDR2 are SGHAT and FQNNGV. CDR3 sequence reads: CASSLGDRDNSPLHF. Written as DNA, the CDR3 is TGTGCCAGCAGCCTAGGGGACAGGGACAATTCACCCCTCCACTTT.

The CDR3 nucleotides read TGTGCCACCAGCCCAAGGACAGGGGCCGGTGGCTATGGCTACACCTTC. Its translation is CATSPRTGAGGYGYTF. V is TRBV15 and J is TRBJ1-2, with 9 bases identical to TRBD1. The CDR3 length is 16 residues. The germline gives CDR1 LNHNV, CDR2 YYDKDF (reference sequence). J gave up 4 bases and V 5 bases, and 11 bases lay outside the gene matches.

Here the CDR3 DNA reads TGTGCCAGCAGTGGAGCGGGACTAGCGGGGGCCCGGTACGAGCAGTACTTC. Encoded protein: CASSGAGLAGARYEQYF. J is TRBJ2-7 and V is TRBV6-1, with 14 bases lining up with TRBD2. With 4 bases clipped from V and 4 bases from J, the junction kept 9 bases outside the gene matches. Germline V lookup: CDR1 MNHNS, CDR2 SASEGT. This CDR3 contains 17 residues.